This T cell receptor (beta chain) was captured in a study of shared clonotypes between healthy human individuals. CDR1 is SGHVS, CDR2 FQNEAQ, per germline. V lost 0 bases to trimming and J lost 2 bases, with 23 bases between them. The length of the CDR3 is 19 residues. Measured with immunoSEQ multiplex PCR; TCRdb has only the in-frame clones, and not every one. The sample has 700,000 to 950,000 clones; just over 95% are singletons. Naive CD8 cells lacked CD45RO and underwent positive selection for CCR7, leaving out terminally differentiated effector memory CD45RA+ cells. This clone was found once. V and J are TRBV7-8 and TRBJ2-7; D perhaps matches TRBD2 (6 bases). The sequence came from a man aged 25 to 40 in good health. Sequencing was done on a sample of naive CD8+ T cells sorted from blood. CDR3 sequence reads: CASSLAVPLRRGPTYEQYF. The DNA for the CDR3 is TGTGCCAGCAGCTTAGCGGTTCCCCTCCGGCGGGGACCGACCTACGAGCAGTACTTC.